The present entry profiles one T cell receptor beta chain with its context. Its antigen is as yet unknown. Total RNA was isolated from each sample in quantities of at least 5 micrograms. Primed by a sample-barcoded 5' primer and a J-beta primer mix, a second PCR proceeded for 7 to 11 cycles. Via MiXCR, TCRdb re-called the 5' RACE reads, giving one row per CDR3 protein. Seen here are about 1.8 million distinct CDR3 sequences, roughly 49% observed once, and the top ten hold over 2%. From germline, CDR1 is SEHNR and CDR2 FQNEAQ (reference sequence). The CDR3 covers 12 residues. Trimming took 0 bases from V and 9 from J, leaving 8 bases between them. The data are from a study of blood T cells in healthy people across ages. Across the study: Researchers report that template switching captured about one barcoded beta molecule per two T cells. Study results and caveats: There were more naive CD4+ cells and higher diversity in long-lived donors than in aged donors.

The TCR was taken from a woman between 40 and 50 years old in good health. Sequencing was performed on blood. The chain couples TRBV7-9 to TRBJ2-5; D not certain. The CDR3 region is CASSLASWAQYF. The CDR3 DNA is TGTGCCAGCAGCTTAGCTAGTTGGGCCCAGTACTTC.